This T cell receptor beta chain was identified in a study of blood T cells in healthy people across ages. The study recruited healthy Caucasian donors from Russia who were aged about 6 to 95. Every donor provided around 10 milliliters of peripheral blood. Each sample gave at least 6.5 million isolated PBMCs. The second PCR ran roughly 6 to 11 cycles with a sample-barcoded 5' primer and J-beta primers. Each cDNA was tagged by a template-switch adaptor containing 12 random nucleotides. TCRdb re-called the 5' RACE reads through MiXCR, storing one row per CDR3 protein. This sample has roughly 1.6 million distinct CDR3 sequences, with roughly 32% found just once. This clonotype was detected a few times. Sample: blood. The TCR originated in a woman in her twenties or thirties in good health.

CDR3 DNA: TGCAGTGCTAAGGTACTAGCGGGACGCCACGAGCAGTACTTC. Its protein is CSAKVLAGRHEQYF. The rearrangement links TRBV20-1 to TRBJ2-7; 10 bases match TRBD2. This CDR3 comprises 14 residues. The V gene's germline CDR1 is DFQATT and CDR2 SNEGSKA (reference sequence). With 4 bases clipped from V and 5 bases from J, the junction kept 8 bases outside the gene matches.